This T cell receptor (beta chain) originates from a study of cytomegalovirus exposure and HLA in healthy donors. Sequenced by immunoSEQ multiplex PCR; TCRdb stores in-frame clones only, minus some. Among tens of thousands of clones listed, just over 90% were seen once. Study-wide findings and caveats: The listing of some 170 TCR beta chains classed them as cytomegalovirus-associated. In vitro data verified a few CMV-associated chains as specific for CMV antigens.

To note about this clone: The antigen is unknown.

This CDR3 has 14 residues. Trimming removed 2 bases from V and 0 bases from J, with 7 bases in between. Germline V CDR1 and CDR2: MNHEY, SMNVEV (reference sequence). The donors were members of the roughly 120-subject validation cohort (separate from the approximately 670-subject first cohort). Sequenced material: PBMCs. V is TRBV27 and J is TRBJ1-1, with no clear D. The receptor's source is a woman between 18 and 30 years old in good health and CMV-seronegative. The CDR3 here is CASSLVSMNTEAFF. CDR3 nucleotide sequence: TGTGCCAGCAGTTTAGTTTCTATGAACACTGAAGCTTTCTTT.